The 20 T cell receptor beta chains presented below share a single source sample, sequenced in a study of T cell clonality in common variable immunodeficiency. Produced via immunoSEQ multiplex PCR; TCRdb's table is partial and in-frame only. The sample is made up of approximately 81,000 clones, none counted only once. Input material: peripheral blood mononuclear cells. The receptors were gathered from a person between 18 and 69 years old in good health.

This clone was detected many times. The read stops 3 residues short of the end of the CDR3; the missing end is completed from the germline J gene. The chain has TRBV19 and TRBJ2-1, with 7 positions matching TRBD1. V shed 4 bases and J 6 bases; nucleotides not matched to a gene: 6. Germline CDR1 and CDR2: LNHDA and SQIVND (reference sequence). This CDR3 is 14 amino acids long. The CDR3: CASSTTGSSNEQFF. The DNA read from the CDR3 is TGTGCCAGTAGTACGACAGGGTCCAGCAATGAG.

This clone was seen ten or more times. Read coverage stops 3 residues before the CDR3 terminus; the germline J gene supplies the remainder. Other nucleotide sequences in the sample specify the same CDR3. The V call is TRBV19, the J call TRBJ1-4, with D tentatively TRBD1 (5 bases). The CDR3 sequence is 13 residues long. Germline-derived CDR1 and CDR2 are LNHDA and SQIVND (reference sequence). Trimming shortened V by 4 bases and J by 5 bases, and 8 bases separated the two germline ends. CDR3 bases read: TGTGCCAGTAGTACTCAGGGAAATGAAAAA. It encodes CASSTQGNEK. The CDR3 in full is CASSTQGNEKLFF.

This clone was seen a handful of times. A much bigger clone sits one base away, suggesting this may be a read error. Incomplete CDR3 DNA: TGTGCCAGCAGCCCAAGCGGGAGCACAGATACG. Translating gives CASSPSGSTDT. The whole CDR3 region reads CASSPSGSTDTQYF. The chain has TRBV7-8 and TRBJ2-3; possibly TRBD2 for D (6 bases). The missing CDR3 end, 3 residues past where the read stops, is filled in from the germline J gene. V lost 5 bases, J lost 0 bases, and 9 bases lay in between. The CDR3 is 14 residues long. Germline V gene sequence: CDR1 SGHVS, CDR2 FQNEAQ.

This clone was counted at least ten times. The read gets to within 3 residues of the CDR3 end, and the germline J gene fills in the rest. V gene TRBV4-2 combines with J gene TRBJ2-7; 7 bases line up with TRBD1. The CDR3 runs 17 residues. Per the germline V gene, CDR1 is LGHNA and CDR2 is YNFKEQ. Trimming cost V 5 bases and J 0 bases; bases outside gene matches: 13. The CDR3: CASSKGQAIRSSYEQYF. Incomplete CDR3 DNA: TGTGCCAGCAGCAAAGGACAGGCCATAAGGAGCTCCTACGAG.

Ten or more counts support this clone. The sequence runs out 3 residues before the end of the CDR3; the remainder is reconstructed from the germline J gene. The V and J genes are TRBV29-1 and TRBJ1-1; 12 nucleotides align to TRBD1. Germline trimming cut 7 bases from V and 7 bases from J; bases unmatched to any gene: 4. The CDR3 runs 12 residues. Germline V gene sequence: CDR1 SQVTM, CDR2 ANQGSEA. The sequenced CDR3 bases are TGCAGCGCAGGGACAGGGGGCTTTGAA. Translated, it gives CSAGTGGFE. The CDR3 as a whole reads CSAGTGGFEAFF.

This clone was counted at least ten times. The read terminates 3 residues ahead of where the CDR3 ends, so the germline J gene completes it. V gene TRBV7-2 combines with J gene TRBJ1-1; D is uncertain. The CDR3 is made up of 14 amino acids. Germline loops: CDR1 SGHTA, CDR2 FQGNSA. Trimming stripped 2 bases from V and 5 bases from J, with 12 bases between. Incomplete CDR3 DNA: TGTGCCAGCAGCTTATGGAGGGCCGAGACTGAA. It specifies CASSLWRAETE. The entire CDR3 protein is CASSLWRAETEAFF. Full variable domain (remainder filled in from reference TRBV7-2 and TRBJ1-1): GAGVSQSPSNKVTEKGKDVELRCDPISGHTALYWYRQSLGQGLEFLIYFQGNSAPDKSGLPSDRFSAERTGGSVSTLTIQRTQQEDSAVYLCASSLWRAETEAFFGQGTRLTVV.

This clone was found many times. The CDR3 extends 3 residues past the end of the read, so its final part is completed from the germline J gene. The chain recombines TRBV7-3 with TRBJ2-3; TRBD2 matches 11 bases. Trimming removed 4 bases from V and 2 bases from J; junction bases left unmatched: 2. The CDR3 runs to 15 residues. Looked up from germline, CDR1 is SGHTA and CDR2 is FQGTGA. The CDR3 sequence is CASSSGLADTDTQYF. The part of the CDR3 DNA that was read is TGTGCCAGCAGCTCGGGACTAGCGGACACAGATACG.

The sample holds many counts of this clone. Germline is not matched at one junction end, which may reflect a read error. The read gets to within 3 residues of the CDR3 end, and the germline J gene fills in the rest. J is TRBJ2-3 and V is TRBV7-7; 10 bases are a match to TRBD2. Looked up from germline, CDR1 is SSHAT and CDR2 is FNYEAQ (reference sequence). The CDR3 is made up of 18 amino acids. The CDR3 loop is CASSLLSSGSGSTDTQYF. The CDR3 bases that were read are TGTGCTAGCAGCTTACTTTCTAGCGGGAGTGGAAGCACAGATACG.

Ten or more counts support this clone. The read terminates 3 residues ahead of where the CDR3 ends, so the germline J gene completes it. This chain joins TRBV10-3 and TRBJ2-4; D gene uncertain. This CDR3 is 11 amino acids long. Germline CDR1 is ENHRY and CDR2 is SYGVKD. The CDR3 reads CAISEGGFQYF. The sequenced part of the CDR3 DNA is TGTGCCATCAGTGAGGGTGGCTTT.

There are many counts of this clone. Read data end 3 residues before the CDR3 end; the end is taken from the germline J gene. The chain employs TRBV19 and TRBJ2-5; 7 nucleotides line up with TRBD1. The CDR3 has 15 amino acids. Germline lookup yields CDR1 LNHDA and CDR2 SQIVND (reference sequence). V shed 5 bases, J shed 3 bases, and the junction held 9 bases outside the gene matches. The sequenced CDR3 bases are TGTGCCAGTAGTGGGACGCGACAGGGTGAAGAGACC. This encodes CASSGTRQGEET. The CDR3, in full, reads CASSGTRQGEETQYF.

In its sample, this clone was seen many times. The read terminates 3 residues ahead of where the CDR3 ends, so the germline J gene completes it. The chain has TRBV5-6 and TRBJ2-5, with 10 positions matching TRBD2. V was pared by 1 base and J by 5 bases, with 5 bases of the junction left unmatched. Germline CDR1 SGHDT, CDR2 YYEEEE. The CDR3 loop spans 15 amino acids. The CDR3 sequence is CASSLSGRAQETQYF. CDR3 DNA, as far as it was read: TGTGCCAGCAGCTTGAGCGGGAGGGCCCAGGAGACC.

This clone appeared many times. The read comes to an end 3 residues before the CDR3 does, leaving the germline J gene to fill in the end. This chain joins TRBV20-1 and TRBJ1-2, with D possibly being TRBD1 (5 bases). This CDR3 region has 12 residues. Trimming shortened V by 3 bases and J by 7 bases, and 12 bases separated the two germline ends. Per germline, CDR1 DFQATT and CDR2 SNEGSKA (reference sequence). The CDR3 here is CSARAVRAGYTF. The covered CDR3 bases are TGCAGTGCTAGGGCCGTCAGGGCTGGC.

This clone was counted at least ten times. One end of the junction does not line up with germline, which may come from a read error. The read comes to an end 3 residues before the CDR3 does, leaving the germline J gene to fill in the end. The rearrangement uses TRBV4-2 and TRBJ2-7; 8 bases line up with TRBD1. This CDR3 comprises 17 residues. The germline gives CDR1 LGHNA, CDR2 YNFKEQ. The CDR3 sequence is CASSQDTTQQGGYEQYF. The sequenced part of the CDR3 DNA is TGCGCCAGCAGCCAAGATACCACCCAACAGGGGGGCTACGAG.

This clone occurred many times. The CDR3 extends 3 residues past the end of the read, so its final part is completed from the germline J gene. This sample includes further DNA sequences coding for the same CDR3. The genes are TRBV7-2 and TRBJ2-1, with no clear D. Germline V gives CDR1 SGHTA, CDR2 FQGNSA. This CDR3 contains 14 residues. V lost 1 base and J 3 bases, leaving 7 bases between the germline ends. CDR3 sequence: CASSLGVGYNEQFF. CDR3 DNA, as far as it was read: TGTGCCAGCAGCTTAGGAGTCGGCTACAATGAG.

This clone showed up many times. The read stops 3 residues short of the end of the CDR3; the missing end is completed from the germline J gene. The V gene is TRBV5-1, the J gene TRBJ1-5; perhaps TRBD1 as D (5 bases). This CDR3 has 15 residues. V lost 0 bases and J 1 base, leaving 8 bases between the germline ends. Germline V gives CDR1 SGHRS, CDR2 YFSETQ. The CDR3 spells CASSLGQGSNQPQHF. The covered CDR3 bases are TGCGCCAGCAGCTTGGGGCAGGGCAGCAATCAGCCC.

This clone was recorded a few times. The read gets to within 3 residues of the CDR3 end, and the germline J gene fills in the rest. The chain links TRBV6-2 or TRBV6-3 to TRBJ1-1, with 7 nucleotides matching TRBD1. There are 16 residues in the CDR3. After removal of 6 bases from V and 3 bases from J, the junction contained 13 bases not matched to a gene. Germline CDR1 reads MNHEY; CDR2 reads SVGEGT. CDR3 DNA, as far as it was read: TGTGCCAGCAGGAGGACAGGCGTGGCAAGGGACACTGAA. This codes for CASRRTGVARDTE. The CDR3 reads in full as CASRRTGVARDTEAFF.

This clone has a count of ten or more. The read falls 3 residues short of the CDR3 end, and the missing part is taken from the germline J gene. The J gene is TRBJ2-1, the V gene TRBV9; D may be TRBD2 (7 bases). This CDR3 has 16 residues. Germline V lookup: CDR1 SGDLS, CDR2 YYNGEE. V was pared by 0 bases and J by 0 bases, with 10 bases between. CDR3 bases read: TGTGCCAGCAGCGTAGAGGGAGGGGGCTCCTACAATGAG. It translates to CASSVEGGGSYNE. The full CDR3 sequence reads CASSVEGGGSYNEQFF.

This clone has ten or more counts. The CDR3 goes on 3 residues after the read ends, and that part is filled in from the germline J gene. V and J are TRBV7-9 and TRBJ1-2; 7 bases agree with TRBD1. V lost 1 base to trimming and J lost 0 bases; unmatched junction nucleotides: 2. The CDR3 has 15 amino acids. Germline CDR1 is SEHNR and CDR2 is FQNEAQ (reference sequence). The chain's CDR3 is CASSLGDRANYGYTF. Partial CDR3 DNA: TGTGCCAGCAGCTTAGGGGACAGAGCTAACTATGGC.

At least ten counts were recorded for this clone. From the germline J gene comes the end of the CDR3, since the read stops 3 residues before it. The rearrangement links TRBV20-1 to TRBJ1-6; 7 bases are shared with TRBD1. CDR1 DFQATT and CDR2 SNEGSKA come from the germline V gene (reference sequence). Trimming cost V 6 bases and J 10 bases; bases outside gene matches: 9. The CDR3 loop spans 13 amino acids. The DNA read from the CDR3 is TGCAGTGCCACGACAGGGAGTTTCTCACCC. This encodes CSATTGSFSP. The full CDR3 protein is CSATTGSFSPLHF.

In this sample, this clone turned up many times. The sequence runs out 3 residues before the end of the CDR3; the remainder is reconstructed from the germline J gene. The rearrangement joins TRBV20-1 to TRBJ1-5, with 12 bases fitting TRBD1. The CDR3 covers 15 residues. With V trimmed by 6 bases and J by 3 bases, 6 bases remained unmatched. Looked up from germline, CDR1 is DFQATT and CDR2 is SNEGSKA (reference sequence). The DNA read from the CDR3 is TGCAGTGCCGGGACAGGGGGCGCGTACAATCAGCCC. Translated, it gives CSAGTGGAYNQP. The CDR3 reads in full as CSAGTGGAYNQPQHF.